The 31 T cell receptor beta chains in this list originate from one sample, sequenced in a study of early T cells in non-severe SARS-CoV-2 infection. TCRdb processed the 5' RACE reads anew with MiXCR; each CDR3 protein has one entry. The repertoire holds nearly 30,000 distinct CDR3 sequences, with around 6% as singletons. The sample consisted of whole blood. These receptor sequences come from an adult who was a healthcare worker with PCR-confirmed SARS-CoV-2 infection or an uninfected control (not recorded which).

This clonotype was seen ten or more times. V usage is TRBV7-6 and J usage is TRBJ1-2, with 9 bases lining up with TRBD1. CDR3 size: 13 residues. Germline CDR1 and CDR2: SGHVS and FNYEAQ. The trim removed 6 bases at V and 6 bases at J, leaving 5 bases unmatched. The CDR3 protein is CASRLGQGDGYTF. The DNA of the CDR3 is TGTGCCAGCAGGTTGGGACAGGGTGATGGCTACACCTTC.

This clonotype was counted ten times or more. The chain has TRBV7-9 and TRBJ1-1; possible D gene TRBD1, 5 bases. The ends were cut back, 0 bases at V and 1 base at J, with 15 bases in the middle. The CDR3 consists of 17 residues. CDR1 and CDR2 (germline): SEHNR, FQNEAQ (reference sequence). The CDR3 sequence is CASSLAAGGERNTEAFF. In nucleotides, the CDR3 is TGTGCCAGCAGCTTAGCCGCGGGGGGAGAACGGAACACTGAAGCTTTCTTT. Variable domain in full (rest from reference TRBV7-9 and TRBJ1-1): DTGVSQNPRHKITKRGQNVTFRCDPISEHNRLYWYRQTLGQGPEFLTYFQNEAQLEKSRLLSDRFSAERPKGSFSTLEIQRTEQGDSAMYLCASSLAAGGERNTEAFFGQGTRLTVV.

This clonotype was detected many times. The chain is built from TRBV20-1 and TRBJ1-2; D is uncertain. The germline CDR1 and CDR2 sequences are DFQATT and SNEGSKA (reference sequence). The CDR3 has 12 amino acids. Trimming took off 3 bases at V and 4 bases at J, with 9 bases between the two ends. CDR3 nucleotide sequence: TGCAGTGCTAGGTACACGTTCTATGGCTACACCTTC. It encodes CSARYTFYGYTF.

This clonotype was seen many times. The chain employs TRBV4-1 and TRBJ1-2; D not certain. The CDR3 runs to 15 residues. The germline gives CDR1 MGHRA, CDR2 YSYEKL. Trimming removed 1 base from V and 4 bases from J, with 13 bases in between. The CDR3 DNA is TGCGCCAGCAGCCAAGGGACCCAGGACGTCTATGGCTACACCTTC. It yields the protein CASSQGTQDVYGYTF.

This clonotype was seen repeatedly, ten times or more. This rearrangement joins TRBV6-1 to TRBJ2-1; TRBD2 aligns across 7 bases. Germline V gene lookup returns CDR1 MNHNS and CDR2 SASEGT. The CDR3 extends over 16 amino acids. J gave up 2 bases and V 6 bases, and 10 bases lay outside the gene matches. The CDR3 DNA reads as TGTGCCAGCAGCGGGTGGGGAGGGGAGGCCTACAATGAGCAGTTCTTC. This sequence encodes CASSGWGGEAYNEQFF.

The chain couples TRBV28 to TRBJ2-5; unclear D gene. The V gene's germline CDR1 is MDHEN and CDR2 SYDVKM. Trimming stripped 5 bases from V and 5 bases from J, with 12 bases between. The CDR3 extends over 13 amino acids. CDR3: CASSLIFRETQYF. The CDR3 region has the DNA TGTGCCAGCAGTCTAATATTTCGGGAGACCCAGTACTTC. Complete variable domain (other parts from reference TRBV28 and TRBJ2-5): DVKVTQSSRYLVKRTGEKVFLECVQDMDHENMFWYRQDPGLGLRLIYFSYDVKMKEKGDIPEGYSVSREKKERFSLILESASTNQTSMYLCASSLIFRETQYFGPGTRLLVL.

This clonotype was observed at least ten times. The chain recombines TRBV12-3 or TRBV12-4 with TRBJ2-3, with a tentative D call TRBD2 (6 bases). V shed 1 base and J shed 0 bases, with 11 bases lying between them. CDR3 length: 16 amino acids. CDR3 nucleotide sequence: TGTGCCAGCAGTTTAGGACGGGGGATTAGCACAGATACGCAGTATTTT. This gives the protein CASSLGRGISTDTQYF.

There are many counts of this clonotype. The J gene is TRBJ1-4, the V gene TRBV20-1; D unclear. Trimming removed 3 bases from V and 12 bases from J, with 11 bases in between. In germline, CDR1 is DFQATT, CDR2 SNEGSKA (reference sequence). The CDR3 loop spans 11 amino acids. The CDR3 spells CSARIGHELFF. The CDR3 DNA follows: TGCAGTGCTAGGATTGGGCATGAACTGTTTTTT.

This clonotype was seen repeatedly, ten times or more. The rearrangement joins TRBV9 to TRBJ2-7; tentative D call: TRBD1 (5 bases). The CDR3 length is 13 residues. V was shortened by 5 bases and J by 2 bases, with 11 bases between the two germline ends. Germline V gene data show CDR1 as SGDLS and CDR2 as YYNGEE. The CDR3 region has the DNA TGTGCCAGCAGTGTTGACAGCACCTACGAGCAGTACTTC. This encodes CASSVDSTYEQYF.

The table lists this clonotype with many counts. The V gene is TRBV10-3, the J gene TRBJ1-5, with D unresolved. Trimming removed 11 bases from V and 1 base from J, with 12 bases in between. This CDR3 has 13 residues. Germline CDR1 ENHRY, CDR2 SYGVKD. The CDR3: CASRPGSNQPQHF. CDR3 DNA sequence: TGTGCCTCGAGGCCGGGGAGCAATCAGCCCCAGCATTTT.

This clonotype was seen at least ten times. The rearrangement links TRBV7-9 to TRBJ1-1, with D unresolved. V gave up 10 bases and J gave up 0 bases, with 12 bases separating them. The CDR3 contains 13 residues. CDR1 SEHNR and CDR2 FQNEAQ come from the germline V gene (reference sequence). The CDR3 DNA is TGTGCCATCCAAGACGTAGTGAACACTGAAGCTTTCTTT. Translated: CAIQDVVNTEAFF.

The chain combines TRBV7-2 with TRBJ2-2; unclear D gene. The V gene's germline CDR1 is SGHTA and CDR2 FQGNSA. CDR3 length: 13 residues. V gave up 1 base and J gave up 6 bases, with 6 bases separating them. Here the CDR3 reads CASSLVQPGELFF. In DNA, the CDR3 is TGTGCCAGCAGCTTAGTACAGCCCGGGGAGCTGTTTTTT. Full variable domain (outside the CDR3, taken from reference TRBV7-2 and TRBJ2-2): GAGVSQSPSNKVTEKGKDVELRCDPISGHTALYWYRQSLGQGLEFLIYFQGNSAPDKSGLPSDRFSAERTGGSVSTLTIQRTQQEDSAVYLCASSLVQPGELFFGEGSRLTVL.

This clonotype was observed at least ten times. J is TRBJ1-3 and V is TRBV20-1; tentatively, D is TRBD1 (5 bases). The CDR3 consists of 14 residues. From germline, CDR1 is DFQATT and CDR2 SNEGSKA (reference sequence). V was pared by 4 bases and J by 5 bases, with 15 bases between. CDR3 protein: CSAMTDITRNTIYF. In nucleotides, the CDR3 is TGCAGTGCTATGACAGATATTACGCGAAACACCATATATTTT.

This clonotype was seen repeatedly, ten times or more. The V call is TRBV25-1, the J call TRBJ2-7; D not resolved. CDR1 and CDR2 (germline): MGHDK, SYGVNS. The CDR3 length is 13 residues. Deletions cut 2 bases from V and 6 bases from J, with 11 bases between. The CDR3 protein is CASSEAGSGEQYF. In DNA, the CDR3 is TGTGCCAGCAGTGAAGCCGGGTCCGGCGAGCAGTACTTC.

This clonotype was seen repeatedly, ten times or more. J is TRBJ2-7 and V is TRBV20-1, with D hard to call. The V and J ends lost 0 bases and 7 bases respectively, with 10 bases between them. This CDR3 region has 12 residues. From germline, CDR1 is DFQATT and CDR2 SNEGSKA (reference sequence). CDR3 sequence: CSARESSWEQYF. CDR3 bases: TGCAGTGCTAGAGAATCCAGTTGGGAGCAGTACTTC.

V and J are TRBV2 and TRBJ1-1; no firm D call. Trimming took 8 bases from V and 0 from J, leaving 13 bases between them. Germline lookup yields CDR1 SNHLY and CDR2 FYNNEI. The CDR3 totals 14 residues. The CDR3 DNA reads TGTGCCAGCCTGGACGGAAAGATGAACACTGAAGCTTTCTTT. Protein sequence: CASLDGKMNTEAFF.

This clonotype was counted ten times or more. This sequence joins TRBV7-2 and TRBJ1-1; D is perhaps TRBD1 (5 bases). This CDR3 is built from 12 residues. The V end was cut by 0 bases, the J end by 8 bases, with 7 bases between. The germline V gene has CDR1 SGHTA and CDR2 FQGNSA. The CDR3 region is CASSLAGAEAFF. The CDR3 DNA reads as TGTGCCAGCAGCTTAGCAGGGGCCGAAGCTTTCTTT.

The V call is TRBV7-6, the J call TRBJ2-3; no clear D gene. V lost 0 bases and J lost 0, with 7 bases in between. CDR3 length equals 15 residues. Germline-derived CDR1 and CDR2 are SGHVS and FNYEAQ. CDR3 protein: CASSLAVRSTDTQYF. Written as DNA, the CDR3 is TGTGCCAGCAGCTTAGCTGTTAGAAGCACAGATACGCAGTATTTT.

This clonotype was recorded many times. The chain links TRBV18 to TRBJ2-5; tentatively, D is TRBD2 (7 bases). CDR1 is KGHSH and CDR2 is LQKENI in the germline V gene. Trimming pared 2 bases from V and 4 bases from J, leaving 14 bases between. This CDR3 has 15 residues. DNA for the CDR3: TGTGCCAGCTCACCAGCGGGCGGGGGCGGAGAGACCCAGTACTTC. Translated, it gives CASSPAGGGGETQYF. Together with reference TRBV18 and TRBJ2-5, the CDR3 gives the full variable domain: NAGVMQNPRHLVRRRGQEARLRCSPMKGHSHVYWYRQLPEEGLKFMVYLQKENIIDESGMPKERFSAEFPKEGPSILRIQQVVRGDSAAYFCASSPAGGGGETQYFGPGTRLLVL.

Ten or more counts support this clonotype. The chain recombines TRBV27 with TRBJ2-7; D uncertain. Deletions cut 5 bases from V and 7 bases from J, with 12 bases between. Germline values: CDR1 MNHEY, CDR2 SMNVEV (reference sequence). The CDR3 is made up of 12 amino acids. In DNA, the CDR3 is TGTGCCAGCAGTCTGTTAAAGGGTGAGCAGTACTTC. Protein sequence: CASSLLKGEQYF.

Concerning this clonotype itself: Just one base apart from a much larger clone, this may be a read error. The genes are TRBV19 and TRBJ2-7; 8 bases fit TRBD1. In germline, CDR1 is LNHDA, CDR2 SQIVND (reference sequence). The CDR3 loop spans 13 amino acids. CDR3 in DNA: TGTACCAGTGAGGACAGGGTTTCCTACGAGCAGTACTTC. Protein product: CTSEDRVSYEQYF.

The CDR3 nucleotides read TGTGCCAGCAGTTACGGACTAGCGGGGGGTGGCATGGATACGCAGTATTTT. Protein: CASSYGLAGGGMDTQYF. The chain has TRBV6-5 and TRBJ2-3; 14 nucleotides match TRBD2. The V gene end was trimmed by 2 bases and the J gene end by 6 bases; junction bases not matched to a gene: 7. The CDR3 consists of 17 residues. CDR1 and CDR2 (germline): MNHEY, SVGAGI.

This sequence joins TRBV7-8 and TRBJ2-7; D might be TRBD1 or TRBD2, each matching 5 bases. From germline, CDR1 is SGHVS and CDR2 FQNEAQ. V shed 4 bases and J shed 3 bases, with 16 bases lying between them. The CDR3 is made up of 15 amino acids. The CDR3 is CASSYLGTSIYEQYF. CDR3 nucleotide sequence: TGTGCCAGCAGCTATCTGGGGACCTCTATCTACGAGCAGTACTTC.

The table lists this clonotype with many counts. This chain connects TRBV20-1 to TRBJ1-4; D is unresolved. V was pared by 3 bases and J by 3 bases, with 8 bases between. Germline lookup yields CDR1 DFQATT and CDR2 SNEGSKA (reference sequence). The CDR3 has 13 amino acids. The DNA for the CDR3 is TGCAGTGCTAGTTCCGTTGCTAATGAAAAACTGTTTTTT. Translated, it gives CSASSVANEKLFF.

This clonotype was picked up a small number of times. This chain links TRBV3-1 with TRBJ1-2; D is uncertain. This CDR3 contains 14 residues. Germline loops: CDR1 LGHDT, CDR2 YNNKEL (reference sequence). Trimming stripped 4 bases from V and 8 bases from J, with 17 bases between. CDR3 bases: TGTGCCAGCAGCCGCGCTTTCGAGGACGGCGGCTACACCTTC. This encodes CASSRAFEDGGYTF.

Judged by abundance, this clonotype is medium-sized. CDR3 DNA sequence: TGTGCCAGCAGCTTAGAAGACAGGGTGGGTGCTGGCTACACCTTC. Its protein product is CASSLEDRVGAGYTF. The chain carries TRBV11-2 and TRBJ1-2; 7 bases agree with TRBD1. This CDR3 comprises 15 residues. V shed 0 bases and J 7 bases; nucleotides not matched to a gene: 8. From germline, CDR1 is SGHAT and CDR2 FQNNGV.

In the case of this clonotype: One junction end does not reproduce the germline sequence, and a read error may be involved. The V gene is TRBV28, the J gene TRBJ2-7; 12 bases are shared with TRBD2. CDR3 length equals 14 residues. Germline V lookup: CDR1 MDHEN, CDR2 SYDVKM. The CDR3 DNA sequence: TGTGCCAGCAGGCTAGCGGGGGGGATCTACGAGCAGCACTTC. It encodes CASRLAGGIYEQHF.

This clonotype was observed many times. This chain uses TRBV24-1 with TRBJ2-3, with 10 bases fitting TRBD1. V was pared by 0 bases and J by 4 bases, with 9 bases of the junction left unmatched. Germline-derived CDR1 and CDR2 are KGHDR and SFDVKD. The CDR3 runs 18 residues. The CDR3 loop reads CATSDLTGQGILPDTQYF. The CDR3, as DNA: TGTGCCACCAGTGATTTGACGGGACAGGGGATTCTTCCAGATACGCAGTATTTT.

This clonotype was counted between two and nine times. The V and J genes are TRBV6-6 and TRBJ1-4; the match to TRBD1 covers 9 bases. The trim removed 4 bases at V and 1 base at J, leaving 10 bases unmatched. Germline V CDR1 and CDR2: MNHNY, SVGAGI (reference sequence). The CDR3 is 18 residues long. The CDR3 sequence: CASSSLHRGQKTNEKLFF. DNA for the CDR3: TGTGCCAGCAGTTCCTTGCACAGGGGGCAGAAAACTAATGAAAAACTGTTTTTT.

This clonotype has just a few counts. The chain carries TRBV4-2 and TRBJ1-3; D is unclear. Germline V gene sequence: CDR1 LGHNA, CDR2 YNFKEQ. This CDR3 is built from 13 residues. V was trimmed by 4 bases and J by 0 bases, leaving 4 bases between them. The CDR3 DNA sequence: TGTGCCAGCAGCCTGGACTCTGGAAACACCATATATTTT. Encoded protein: CASSLDSGNTIYF.

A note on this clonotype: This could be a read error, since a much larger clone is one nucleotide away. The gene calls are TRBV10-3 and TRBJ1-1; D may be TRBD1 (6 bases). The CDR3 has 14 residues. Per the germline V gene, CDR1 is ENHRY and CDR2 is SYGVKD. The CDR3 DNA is TGTGCCATCAGCCCCGACAGGACCAACACTGAAGCTTACTTT. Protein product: CAISPDRTNTEAYF.